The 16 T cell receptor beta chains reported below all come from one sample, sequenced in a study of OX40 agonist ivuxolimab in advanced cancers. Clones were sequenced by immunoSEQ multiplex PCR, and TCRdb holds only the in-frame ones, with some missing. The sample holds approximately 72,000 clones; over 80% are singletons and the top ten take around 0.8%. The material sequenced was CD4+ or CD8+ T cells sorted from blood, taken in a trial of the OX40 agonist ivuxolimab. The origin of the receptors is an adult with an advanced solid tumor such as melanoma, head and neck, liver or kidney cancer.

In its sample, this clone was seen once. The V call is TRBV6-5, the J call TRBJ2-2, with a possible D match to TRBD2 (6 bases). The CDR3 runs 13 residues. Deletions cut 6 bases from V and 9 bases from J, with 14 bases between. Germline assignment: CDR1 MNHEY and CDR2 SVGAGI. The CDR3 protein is CASRGGGWRELFF. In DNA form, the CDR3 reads TGTGCCAGCAGGGGAGGCGGGTGGAGGGAGCTGTTTTTT.

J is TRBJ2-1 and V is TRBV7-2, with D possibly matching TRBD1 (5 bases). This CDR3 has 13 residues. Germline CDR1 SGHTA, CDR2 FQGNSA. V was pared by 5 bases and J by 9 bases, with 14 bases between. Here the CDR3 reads CASSAGPGGEQFF. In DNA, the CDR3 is TGTGCCAGCAGCGCAGGGCCCGGCGGTGAGCAGTTCTTC.

CDR3 region: CASKPAGTDTQYF. CDR3 in DNA: TGTGCCAGCAAGCCAGCAGGCACAGATACGCAGTATTTT. J is TRBJ2-3 and V is TRBV6-5; no definite D call. V was pared by 7 bases and J by 1 base, with 9 bases between. The CDR3 totals 13 residues. Germline-derived CDR1 and CDR2 are MNHEY and SVGAGI.

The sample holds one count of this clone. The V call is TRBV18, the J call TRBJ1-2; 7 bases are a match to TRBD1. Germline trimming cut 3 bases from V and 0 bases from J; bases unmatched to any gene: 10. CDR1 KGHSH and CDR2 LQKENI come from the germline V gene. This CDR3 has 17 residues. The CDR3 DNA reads TGTGCCAGCTCACCTTATGAACTCGGGACAGCTAACTATGGCTACACCTTC. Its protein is CASSPYELGTANYGYTF. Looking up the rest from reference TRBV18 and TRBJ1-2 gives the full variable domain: NAGVMQNPRHLVRRRGQEARLRCSPMKGHSHVYWYRQLPEEGLKFMVYLQKENIIDESGMPKERFSAEFPKEGPSILRIQQVVRGDSAAYFCASSPYELGTANYGYTFGSGTRLTVV.

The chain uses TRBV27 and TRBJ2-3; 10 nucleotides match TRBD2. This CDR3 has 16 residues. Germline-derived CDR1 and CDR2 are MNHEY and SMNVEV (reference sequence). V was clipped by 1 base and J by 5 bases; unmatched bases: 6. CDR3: CASSLFGASGGDTQYF. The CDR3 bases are TGTGCCAGCAGTTTATTTGGGGCTAGCGGGGGAGATACGCAGTATTTT.

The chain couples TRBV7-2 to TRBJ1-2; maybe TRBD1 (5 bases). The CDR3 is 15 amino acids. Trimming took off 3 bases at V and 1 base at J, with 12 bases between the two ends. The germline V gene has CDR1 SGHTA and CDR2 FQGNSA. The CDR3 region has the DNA TGTGCCAGCAGCTTGTATAGTGGGGGTAACTATGGCTACACCTTC. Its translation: CASSLYSGGNYGYTF.

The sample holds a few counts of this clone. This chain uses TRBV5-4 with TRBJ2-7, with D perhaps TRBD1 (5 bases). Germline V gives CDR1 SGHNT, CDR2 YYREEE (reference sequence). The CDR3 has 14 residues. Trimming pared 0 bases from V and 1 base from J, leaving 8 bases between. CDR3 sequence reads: CASSLGQRSYEQYF. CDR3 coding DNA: TGTGCCAGCAGCTTGGGACAGAGATCCTACGAGCAGTACTTC.

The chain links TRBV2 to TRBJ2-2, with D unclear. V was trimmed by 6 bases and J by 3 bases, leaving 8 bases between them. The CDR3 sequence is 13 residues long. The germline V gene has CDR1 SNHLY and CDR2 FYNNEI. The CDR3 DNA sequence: TGTGCCAGCAGGCCGGACGACACCGGGGAGCTGTTTTTT. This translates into CASRPDDTGELFF.

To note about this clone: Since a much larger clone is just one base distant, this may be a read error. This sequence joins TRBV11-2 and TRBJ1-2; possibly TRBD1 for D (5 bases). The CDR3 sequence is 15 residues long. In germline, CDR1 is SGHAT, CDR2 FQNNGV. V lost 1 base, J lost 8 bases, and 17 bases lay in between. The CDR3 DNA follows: TGTGCCAGCAGCTTAGGTGCAGTTAGGGCAGGGGGCTACACCTTC. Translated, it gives CASSLGAVRAGGYTF.

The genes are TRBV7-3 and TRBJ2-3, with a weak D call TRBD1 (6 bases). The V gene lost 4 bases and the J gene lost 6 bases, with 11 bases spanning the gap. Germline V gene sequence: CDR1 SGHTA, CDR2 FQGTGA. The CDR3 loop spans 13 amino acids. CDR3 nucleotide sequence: TGTGCCAGCAGCTATCCTGGACAGGATACGCAGTATTTT. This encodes CASSYPGQDTQYF. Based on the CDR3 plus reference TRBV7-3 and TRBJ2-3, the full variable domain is GAGVSQTPSNKVTEKGKYVELRCDPISGHTALYWYRQSLGQGPEFLIYFQGTGAADDSGLPNDRFFAVRPEGSVSTLKIQRTERGDSAVYLCASSYPGQDTQYFGPGTRLTVL.

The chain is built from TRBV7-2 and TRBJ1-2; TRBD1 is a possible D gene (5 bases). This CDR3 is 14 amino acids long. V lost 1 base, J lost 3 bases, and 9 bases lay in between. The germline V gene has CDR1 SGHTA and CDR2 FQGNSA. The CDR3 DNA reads TGTGCCAGCAGCTTAGGGTCAGGGTACTATGGCTACACCTTC. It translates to CASSLGSGYYGYTF.

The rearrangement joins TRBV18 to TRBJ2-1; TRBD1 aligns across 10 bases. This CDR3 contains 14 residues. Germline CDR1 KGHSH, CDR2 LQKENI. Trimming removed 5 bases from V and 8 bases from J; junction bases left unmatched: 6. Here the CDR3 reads CASSAGTGVDEQFF. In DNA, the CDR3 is TGTGCCAGCTCAGCCGGGACAGGGGTTGATGAGCAGTTCTTC.

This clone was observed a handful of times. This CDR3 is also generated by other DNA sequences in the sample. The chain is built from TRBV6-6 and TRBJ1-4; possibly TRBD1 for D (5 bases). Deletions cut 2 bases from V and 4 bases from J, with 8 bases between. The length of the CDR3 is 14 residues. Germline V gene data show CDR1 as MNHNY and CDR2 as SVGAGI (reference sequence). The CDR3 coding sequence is TGTGCCAGCAGTTACGGGGGAAGTAATGAAAAACTGTTTTTT. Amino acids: CASSYGGSNEKLFF.

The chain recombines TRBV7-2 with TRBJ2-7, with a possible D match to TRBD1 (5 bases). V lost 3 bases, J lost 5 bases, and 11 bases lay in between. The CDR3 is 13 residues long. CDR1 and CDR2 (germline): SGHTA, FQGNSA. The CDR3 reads CASSFLAGNEQYF. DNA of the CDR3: TGTGCCAGCAGCTTCCTGGCAGGGAACGAGCAGTACTTC.

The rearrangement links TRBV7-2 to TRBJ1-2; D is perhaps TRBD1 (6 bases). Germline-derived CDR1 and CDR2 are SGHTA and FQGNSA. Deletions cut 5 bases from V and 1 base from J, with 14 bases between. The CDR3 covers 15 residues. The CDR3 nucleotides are TGTGCCAGCAGCACACCCGTACAGGGTAACTATGGCTACACCTTC. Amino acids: CASSTPVQGNYGYTF.

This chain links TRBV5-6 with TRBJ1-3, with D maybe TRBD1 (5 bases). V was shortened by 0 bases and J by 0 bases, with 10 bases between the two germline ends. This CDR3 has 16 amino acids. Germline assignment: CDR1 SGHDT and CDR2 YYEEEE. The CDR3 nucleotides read TGTGCCAGCAGCTTGGCCGGGACTGGCTCTGGAAACACCATATATTTT. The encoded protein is CASSLAGTGSGNTIYF.